This TCR beta chain stems from a study of shared clonotypes between healthy human individuals. Worth noting for this clone: Its antigen is not known.

Sequencing used immunoSEQ multiplex PCR; TCRdb keeps in-frame clones, though not all of them. The sample records roughly 1,000,000 clones, approximately 78% being singletons. The CDR3 spans 16 residues. Germline loops: CDR1 SGHDT, CDR2 YYEEEE. V shed 3 bases and J shed 0 bases, with 16 bases lying between them. Study-level results: Sequencing depth was expected to influence donor clonotype sharing. In four donors, around 5% of naive CD4 clonotypes appeared in common.

This rearrangement joins TRBV5-6 to TRBJ2-7; D uncertain. The specimen was memory CD4+ T cells from PBMCs. Subset here: CD45RA-negative fraction. The sequence came from a man between 18 and 35 years old in good health. Some clones in this sample may be carry-over from other donors' samples. CDR3 sequence reads: CASSSTVRKSSYEQYF. CDR3 DNA sequence: TGTGCCAGCAGCTCCACCGTGCGGAAGAGCTCCTACGAGCAGTACTTC. Full variable domain (rest looked up from reference TRBV5-6 and TRBJ2-7): DAGVTQSPTHLIKTRGQQVTLRCSPKSGHDTVSWYQQALGQGPQFIFQYYEEEERQRGNFPDRFSGHQFPNYSSELNVNALLLGDSALYLCASSSTVRKSSYEQYFGPGTRLTVT.